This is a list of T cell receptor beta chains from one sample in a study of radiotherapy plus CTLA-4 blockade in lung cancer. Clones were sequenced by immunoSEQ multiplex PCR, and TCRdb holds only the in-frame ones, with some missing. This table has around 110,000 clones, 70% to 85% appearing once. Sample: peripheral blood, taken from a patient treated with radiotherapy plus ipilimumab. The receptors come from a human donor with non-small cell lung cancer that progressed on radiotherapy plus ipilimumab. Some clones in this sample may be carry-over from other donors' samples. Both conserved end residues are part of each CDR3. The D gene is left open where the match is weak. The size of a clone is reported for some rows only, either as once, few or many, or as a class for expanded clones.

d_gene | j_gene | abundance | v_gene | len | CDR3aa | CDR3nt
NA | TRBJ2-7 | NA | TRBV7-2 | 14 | CASSHGSGIYEQYF | TGTGCCAGCAGCCATGGCTCGGGGATCTACGAGCAGTACTTC
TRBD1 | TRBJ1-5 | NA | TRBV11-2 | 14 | CASSAGTGAQPQHF | TGTGCCAGCAGTGCCGGGACAGGGGCTCAGCCCCAGCATTTT
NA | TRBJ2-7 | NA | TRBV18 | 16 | CASSPPSLSWQGEQYF | TGTGCCAGCTCACCACCGTCTTTGAGTTGGCAGGGGGAGCAGTACTTC
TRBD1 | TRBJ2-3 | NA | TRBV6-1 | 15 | CASSQDRGTGATQYF | TGTGCCAGCAGCCAAGACAGGGGCACCGGGGCGACGCAGTATTTT
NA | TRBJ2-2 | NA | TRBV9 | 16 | CASSVGPGSNTGELFF | TGTGCCAGCAGCGTAGGTCCAGGTTCGAACACCGGGGAGCTGTTTTTT
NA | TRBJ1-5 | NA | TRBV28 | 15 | CASSLVTGTNQPQHF | TGTGCCAGCAGTTTAGTCACAGGGACCAATCAGCCCCAGCATTTT
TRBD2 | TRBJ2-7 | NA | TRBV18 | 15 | CASSPAGDSSYEQYF | TGTGCCAGCTCACCGGCGGGGGATAGTTCCTACGAGCAGTACTTC
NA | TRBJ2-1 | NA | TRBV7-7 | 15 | CASSQGTPHYNEQFF | TGTGCTAGCAGCCAGGGGACTCCCCACTACAATGAGCAGTTCTTC
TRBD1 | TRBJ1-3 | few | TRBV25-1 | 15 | CASRATGSSGNTIYF | TGTGCCAGCAGGGCGACAGGGAGCTCCGGAAACACCATATATTTT
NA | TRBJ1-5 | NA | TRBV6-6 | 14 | CASSYEGRNQPQHF | TGTGCCAGCAGTTACGAAGGACGTAATCAGCCCCAGCATTTT
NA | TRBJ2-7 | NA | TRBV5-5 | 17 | CASSQGYLRQWFFEQYF | TGTGCCAGCAGCCAAGGGTACCTGAGACAGTGGTTCTTTGAGCAGTACTTC
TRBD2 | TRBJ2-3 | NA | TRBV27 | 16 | CASSPGPGLAQDTQYF | TGTGCCAGCAGCCCCGGACCGGGACTAGCACAAGATACGCAGTATTTT
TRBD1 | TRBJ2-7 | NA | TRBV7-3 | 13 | CASSTGQGGEQYF | TGTGCCAGCAGCACGGGACAGGGAGGTGAGCAGTACTTC
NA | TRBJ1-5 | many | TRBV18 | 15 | CASSFYRESNQPQHF | TGTGCCAGCTCCTTTTACAGGGAAAGCAATCAGCCCCAGCATTTT
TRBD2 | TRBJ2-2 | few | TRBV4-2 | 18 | CASSQGTSGGKEHRGAVF | TGTGCCAGCAGCCAAGGGACTAGCGGGGGTAAGGAACACCGGGGAGCTGTTTTT
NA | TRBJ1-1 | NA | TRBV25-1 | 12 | CASRRGDGEAFF | TGTGCCAGCAGGAGGGGGGACGGTGAAGCTTTCTTT
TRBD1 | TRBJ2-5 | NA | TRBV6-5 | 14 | CASSGDRDAETQYF | TGTGCCAGCAGTGGCGACAGGGACGCCGAGACCCAGTACTTC
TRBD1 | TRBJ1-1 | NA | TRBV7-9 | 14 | CASSSRDRGTEAFF | TGTGCCAGCAGCTCCCGGGACAGGGGCACTGAAGCTTTCTTT
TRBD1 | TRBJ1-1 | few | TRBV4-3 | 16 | CASSQTLLRGPTEAFF | TGCGCCAGCAGCCAAACACTACTCAGGGGGCCCACTGAAGCTTTCTTT
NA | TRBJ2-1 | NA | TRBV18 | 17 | CASSPRTMRRTYNEQFF | TGTGCCAGCTCACCACGGACGATGAGAAGAACCTACAATGAGCAGTTCTTC
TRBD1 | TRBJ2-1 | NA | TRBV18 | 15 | CASSPGTGHYNEQFF | TGTGCCAGCTCACCCGGGACAGGGCACTACAATGAGCAGTTCTTC
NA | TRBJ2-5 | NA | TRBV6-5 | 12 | CASSSQAETQYF | TGTGCCAGCAGTTCACAGGCCGAGACCCAGTACTTC
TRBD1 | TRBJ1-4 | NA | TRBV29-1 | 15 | CSVEERNRGSEKLFF | TGCAGCGTTGAAGAAAGGAACAGGGGTAGTGAAAAACTGTTTTTT
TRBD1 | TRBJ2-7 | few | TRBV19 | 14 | CASSIGGQSYEQYF | TGTGCCAGTAGTATTGGGGGACAGTCCTACGAGCAGTACTTC
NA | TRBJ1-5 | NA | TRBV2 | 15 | CASSDTAFGNQPQHF | TGTGCCAGCAGTGATACGGCTTTCGGCAATCAGCCCCAGCATTTT
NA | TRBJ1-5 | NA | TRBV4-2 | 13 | CASSQESDQPQHF | TGTGCCAGCAGCCAAGAGAGTGATCAGCCCCAGCATTTT
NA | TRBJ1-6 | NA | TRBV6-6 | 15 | CASSVTQGRRSPLHF | TGTGCCAGCAGTGTAACCCAGGGGCGGAGGTCACCCCTCCACTTT
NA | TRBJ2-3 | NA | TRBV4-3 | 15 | CASTPRTNPTDTQYF | TGCGCCTCCACCCCGCGAACCAACCCCACAGATACGCAGTATTTT
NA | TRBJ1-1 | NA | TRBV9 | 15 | CASSPQGLLNTEAFF | TGTGCCAGCAGCCCCCAGGGACTCCTGAACACTGAAGCTTTCTTT
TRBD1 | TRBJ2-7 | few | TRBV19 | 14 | CASRGTVSSYEQYF | TGTGCCAGTAGGGGGACAGTTAGCTCCTACGAGCAGTACTTC
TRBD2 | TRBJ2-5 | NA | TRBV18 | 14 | CASSPASGGETQYF | TGTGCCAGCTCACCAGCTAGCGGGGGAGAGACCCAGTACTTC
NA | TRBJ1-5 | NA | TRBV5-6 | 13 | CASSLEQGQPQHF | TGTGCCAGCAGCTTGGAACAGGGACAGCCCCAGCATTTT
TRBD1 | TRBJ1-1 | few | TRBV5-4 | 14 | CASSFISGGPEAFF | TGTGCCAGCAGCTTTATCTCAGGGGGACCTGAAGCTTTCTTT
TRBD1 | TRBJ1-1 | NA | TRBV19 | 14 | CASTLTGMNTEAFF | TGTGCCAGTACCCTGACAGGGATGAACACTGAAGCTTTCTTT
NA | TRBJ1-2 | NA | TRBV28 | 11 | CASSGNYGYTF | TGTGCCAGCTCAGGAAACTATGGCTACACCTTC
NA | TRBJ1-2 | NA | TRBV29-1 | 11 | CSVDKGYGYTF | TGCAGCGTTGACAAGGGGTATGGCTACACCTTC
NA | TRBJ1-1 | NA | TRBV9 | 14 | CASSTQRGLAEAFF | TGTGCCAGCAGCACCCAGAGGGGGTTGGCTGAAGCTTTCTTT
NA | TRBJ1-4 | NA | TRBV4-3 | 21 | CASSHHLEGPGRLATNEKLFF | TGCGCCAGCAGCCACCACCTTGAGGGCCCGGGACGATTAGCAACTAATGAAAAACTGTTTTTT
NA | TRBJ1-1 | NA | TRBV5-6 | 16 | CASSLDSRGVNTEAFF | TGTGCCAGCAGCTTGGATTCAAGGGGCGTGAACACTGAAGCTTTCTTT
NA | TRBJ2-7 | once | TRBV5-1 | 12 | CASSSGDYEQYF | TGCGCCAGCAGCTCCGGAGACTACGAGCAGTACTTC
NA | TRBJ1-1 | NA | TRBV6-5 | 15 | CASSLLGPSLTEAFF | TGTGCCAGCAGTCTCCTCGGGCCATCCCTTACCGAAGCTTTCTTT
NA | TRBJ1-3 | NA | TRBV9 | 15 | CASSADLTVRNTIYF | TGTGCCAGCAGCGCGGACCTGACAGTTAGAAACACCATATATTTT
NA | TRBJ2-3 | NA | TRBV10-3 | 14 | CAILRGLGTDTQYF | TGTGCCATCTTAAGGGGATTAGGCACAGATACGCAGTATTTT
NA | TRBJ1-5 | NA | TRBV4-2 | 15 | CASSQEPGYNQPQHF | TGTGCCAGCAGCCAAGAACCAGGGTACAATCAGCCCCAGCATTTT
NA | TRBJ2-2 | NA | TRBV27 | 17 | CASSLLSGTRNTGELFF | TGTGCCAGCAGTTTACTCTCCGGGACCCGGAACACCGGGGAGCTGTTTTTT
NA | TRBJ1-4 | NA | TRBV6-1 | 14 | CASGRGRTNEKLFF | TGTGCCAGCGGGCGGGGGCGAACTAATGAAAAACTGTTTTTT
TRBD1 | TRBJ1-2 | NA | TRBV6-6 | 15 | CASSYSGGAFYGYTF | TGTGCCAGCAGTTACTCAGGGGGCGCCTTCTATGGCTACACCTTC
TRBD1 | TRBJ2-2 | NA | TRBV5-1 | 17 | CASSLGPGQGDTGELFF | TGCGCCAGCAGCTTGGGCCCGGGACAGGGGGACACCGGGGAGCTGTTTTTT